This T cell receptor (beta chain) is from a study of identical twins. General study points: Compared with models, monozygotic twins showed more out-of-frame TCR alpha sharing.

TCRdb re-called the 5' RACE reads through MiXCR, storing one row per CDR3 protein. The data show around 680,000 distinct CDR3 sequences, around 8.6% seen once. Trimming removed 2 bases at V and 3 bases at J, with 10 bases between. This CDR3 is built from 15 residues. Germline CDR1 is MGHRA and CDR2 is YSYEKL. Every one of the donors was a healthy Caucasian. In the case of this clonotype: Its antigen is not identified.

The same specimen was also included in a second study, on yellow fever vaccine responses in identical twins.

The genes are TRBV4-1 and TRBJ2-2; D gene ambiguous. Sequencing was done on a sample of PBMCs. This clonotype was sampled from a woman between 18 and 30 years old in good health. CDR3 DNA sequence: TGCGCCAGCAGCCAACCTTCGGCGGACACCGGGGAGCTGTTTTTT. It is translated as CASSQPSADTGELFF.